Shown below are 20 T cell receptor beta chains from a single sample sequenced in a study of blood T cell repertoires in COVID-19. The repertoire was sequenced with immunoSEQ multiplex PCR; TCRdb's copy has only in-frame clones and lacks some. Found here are about 180,000 clones, around three quarters of them singletons; the top ten hold about 6.8%. Material: peripheral blood. The source of these receptors is a man aged 65-85 years with active or convalescent COVID-19.

The V gene is TRBV7-2, the J gene TRBJ1-1; unclear D gene. CDR1 and CDR2 from the germline V gene are SGHTA and FQGNSA. The CDR3 contains 15 residues. V was pared by 1 base and J by 8 bases, with 17 bases between. CDR3 amino acids: CASSLGATSKAEAFF. DNA for the CDR3: TGTGCCAGCAGCTTAGGGGCCACCTCAAAGGCAGAAGCTTTCTTT.

The chain employs TRBV4-1 and TRBJ2-5; possibly TRBD2 for D (6 bases). The ends were cut back, 0 bases at V and 5 bases at J, with 16 bases in the middle. Germline values: CDR1 MGHRA, CDR2 YSYEKL. CDR3 length: 16 amino acids. CDR3 sequence reads: CASSQDTRGAWETQYF. For the CDR3, the DNA is TGCGCCAGCAGCCAAGATACGCGGGGCGCCTGGGAGACCCAGTACTTC.

V gene TRBV9 combines with J gene TRBJ1-3; a possible D gene is TRBD1 (5 bases). V was cut by 0 bases and J by 0 bases, with 10 bases left in between. CDR1 and CDR2 from the germline V gene are SGDLS and YYNGEE. The CDR3 sequence is 16 residues long. CDR3 nucleotides: TGTGCCAGCAGCGTAGAGTTGGGGGGCTCTGGAAACACCATATATTTT. Its translation is CASSVELGGSGNTIYF.

This clone was seen once. V usage is TRBV10-1 and J usage is TRBJ1-1; TRBD1 matches 7 bases. The CDR3 loop spans 14 amino acids. Germline trimming cut 1 base from V and 7 bases from J; bases unmatched to any gene: 6. Germline lookup yields CDR1 WNHNN and CDR2 SYGVQD (reference sequence). CDR3 amino acids: CASSEYSSGGEAFF. In DNA, the CDR3 is TGCGCCAGCAGTGAGTACTCCTCAGGGGGTGAAGCTTTCTTT.

A note on this clone: Its ends do not fully match the called genes, so a read error is possible. The chain couples TRBV7-7 to TRBJ2-6; D is uncertain. This CDR3 comprises 15 residues. CDR1 and CDR2 (germline): SSHAT, FNYEAQ (reference sequence). This CDR3 reads CASSPNPGGANVLTF. CDR3 sequence (DNA): TGTGCTAGCAGCCCCAATCCCGGTGGGGCCAACGTCCTGACTTTC.

V usage is TRBV5-4 and J usage is TRBJ2-7; tentative D call: TRBD2 (6 bases). This CDR3 has 16 residues. The germline V and J ends were trimmed by 4 bases and 4 bases, with 21 bases remaining between them. Germline-derived CDR1 and CDR2 are SGHNT and YYREEE (reference sequence). The CDR3 coding sequence is TGTGCCAGCAGCCTAGGAGGTGAGCGGGCGGCTTACGAGCAGTACTTC. Its protein is CASSLGGERAAYEQYF. The variable domain in full, completed from reference TRBV5-4 and TRBJ2-7, reads ETGVTQSPTHLIKTRGQQVTLRCSSQSGHNTVSWYQQALGQGPQFIFQYYREEENGRGNFPPRFSGLQFPNYSSELNVNALELDDSALYLCASSLGGERAAYEQYFGPGTRLTVT.

The chain joins TRBV5-4 to TRBJ2-2, with D tentatively TRBD2 (7 bases). V was trimmed by 0 bases and J by 4 bases, leaving 13 bases between them. CDR1 and CDR2 from the germline V gene are SGHNT and YYREEE (reference sequence). The CDR3 has 16 residues. CDR3 residues: CASSLGGGATTGELFF. The CDR3 nucleotides read TGTGCCAGCAGCTTGGGGGGGGGCGCGACCACCGGGGAGCTGTTTTTT.

This clone has more than one count but fewer than ten. The chain has TRBV18 and TRBJ1-5; 8 nucleotides align to TRBD1. This CDR3 region has 15 residues. Germline V gene data show CDR1 as KGHSH and CDR2 as LQKENI. J lost 3 bases, V lost 2 bases, and 3 bases had no gene match. The CDR3 loop is CASSPKDRANQPQHF. The DNA for the CDR3 is TGTGCCAGCTCACCAAAGGACAGGGCCAATCAGCCCCAGCATTTT.

A remark on this clone: Other nucleotide sequences in the sample specify the same CDR3. V is TRBV18 and J is TRBJ1-4; a weak D match, TRBD1 (6 bases). Per the germline V gene, CDR1 is KGHSH and CDR2 is LQKENI. The CDR3 length is 13 residues. V lost 6 bases to trimming and J lost 5 bases, with 10 bases between them. The CDR3: CASSRDINEKLFF. In DNA, the CDR3 is TGTGCCAGCTCCCGGGACATAAATGAAAAACTGTTTTTT. Drawing the rest from reference TRBV18 and TRBJ1-4, the complete variable domain is NAGVMQNPRHLVRRRGQEARLRCSPMKGHSHVYWYRQLPEEGLKFMVYLQKENIIDESGMPKERFSAEFPKEGPSILRIQQVVRGDSAAYFCASSRDINEKLFFGSGTQLSVL.

CDR3 region: CASSSLALSTDTQYF. CDR3 sequence (DNA): TGCGCCAGCAGCTCACTAGCGCTGAGCACAGATACGCAGTATTTT. V and J are TRBV5-1 and TRBJ2-3; TRBD2 aligns across 7 bases. The germline V gene has CDR1 SGHRS and CDR2 YFSETQ. The trim removed 3 bases at V and 0 bases at J, leaving 4 bases unmatched. CDR3 size: 15 residues.

The V gene is TRBV7-9, the J gene TRBJ2-7; 10 nucleotides line up with TRBD1. CDR1 SEHNR and CDR2 FQNEAQ come from the germline V gene (reference sequence). The ends lost 11 bases at V and 6 bases at J; junction bases unmatched: 16. The CDR3 totals 15 residues. The CDR3 sequence is CAYLVGDRGVSEQYF. DNA of the CDR3: TGTGCCTACCTAGTGGGGGACAGGGGAGTTTCCGAGCAGTACTTC.

The chain employs TRBV10-3 and TRBJ1-2; D remains unclear. The CDR3 runs 15 residues. Trimming shortened V by 0 bases and J by 1 base, and 9 bases separated the two germline ends. In germline, CDR1 is ENHRY, CDR2 SYGVKD. The CDR3 spells CAISESPVVNYGYTF. The CDR3 DNA reads TGTGCCATCAGTGAGTCCCCGGTTGTTAACTATGGCTACACCTTC.

The chain recombines TRBV18 with TRBJ2-3, with 8 bases lining up with TRBD1. The length of the CDR3 is 14 residues. In germline, CDR1 is KGHSH, CDR2 LQKENI. Germline trimming cut 2 bases from V and 7 bases from J; bases unmatched to any gene: 5. In DNA, the CDR3 is TGTGCCAGCTCACCAAACAGGGGGAGGAATACGCAGTATTTT. Protein product: CASSPNRGRNTQYF.

The CDR3 DNA is TGTGCCAGCAGCCCAGAGGGAGTGAGCAATCAGCCCCAGCATTTT. It yields the protein CASSPEGVSNQPQHF. The chain links TRBV9 to TRBJ1-5; no definite D call. Trimming left V 4 bases short and J 1 base short, with 12 bases between. Germline values: CDR1 SGDLS, CDR2 YYNGEE. CDR3 length: 15 amino acids.

The rearrangement uses TRBV5-4 and TRBJ2-2, with 8 bases matching TRBD2. Trimming cost V 4 bases and J 8 bases; bases outside gene matches: 13. There are 16 residues in the CDR3. CDR1 is SGHNT, CDR2 YYREEE, per germline (reference sequence). The CDR3 DNA reads TGTGCCAGCAGCCCGACGGGGGGGGCGGGATCTGGGGAGCTGTTTTTT. This gives the protein CASSPTGGAGSGELFF.

The CDR3, as DNA: TGTGCCACCAGTGTCCCGGATACGCAGTATTTT. Its protein product is CATSVPDTQYF. The chain carries TRBV24-1 and TRBJ2-3; D gene ambiguous. V shed 5 bases and J shed 6 bases, with 5 bases lying between them. The CDR3 extends over 11 amino acids. Germline V CDR1 and CDR2: KGHDR, SFDVKD.

There are a few counts of this clone. V and J are TRBV27 and TRBJ2-7, with D hard to call. Germline V gene lookup returns CDR1 MNHEY and CDR2 SMNVEV (reference sequence). V was trimmed by 3 bases and J by 6 bases, leaving 9 bases between them. The CDR3 consists of 12 residues. As DNA, the CDR3 is TGTGCCAGCAGTTTTTTACGGAGCGAGCAGTACTTC. It encodes CASSFLRSEQYF.

The chain recombines TRBV7-2 with TRBJ2-3; 9 bases fit TRBD2. V lost 5 bases, J lost 2 bases, and 8 bases stayed unmatched. CDR1 SGHTA and CDR2 FQGNSA come from the germline V gene. The CDR3 sequence is 16 residues long. CDR3 region: CASSPPGLATTDTQYF. CDR3 DNA: TGTGCCAGCAGCCCTCCGGGACTAGCAACCACAGATACGCAGTATTTT.

The rearrangement joins TRBV28 to TRBJ2-7; 7 nucleotides align to TRBD1. Trimming took 5 bases from V and 2 from J; bases not matched to a gene: 9. Looked up from germline, CDR1 is MDHEN and CDR2 is SYDVKM. The CDR3 sequence is 15 residues long. Written as DNA, the CDR3 is TGTGCCAGCAGTACCACAGGGGCGAAGCCCTACGAGCAGTACTTC. Translated: CASSTTGAKPYEQYF.

The rearrangement joins TRBV3-1 (or the pseudogene TRBV3-2) to TRBJ1-6; a weak D match, TRBD1 (5 bases). CDR3 length: 15 residues. Trimming removed 3 bases from V and 9 bases from J, with 15 bases in between. Germline V gives CDR1 LGHDT, CDR2 YNNKEL (reference sequence). The CDR3 loop reads CASSHLVRVGSPLHF. The CDR3 region has the DNA TGTGCCAGCAGCCATCTGGTCAGGGTGGGTTCACCCCTCCACTTT.